The sequence of this T cell receptor (beta chain) was determined in a study of OX40 agonist ivuxolimab in advanced cancers. Study summary: Ivuxolimab, an antibody that agonizes OX40 (CD134), was administered to the patients. Dose-escalation cases comprised hepatocellular carcinoma, melanoma, renal cell or head and neck cancer. The mean age was approximately 56 years, ranging from 23 to 79, with more than 70% of participants male.

The method was immunoSEQ multiplex PCR; TCRdb's version includes in-frame clones alone and lacks a portion of them. The table shows about 20,000 clones, with over 80% occurring only once. Per the germline V gene, CDR1 is SNHLY and CDR2 is FYNNEI. The CDR3 runs 13 residues. Deletions cut 3 bases from V and 3 bases from J, with 9 bases between. Notes on this clone: Its target is not known.

Study observations and caveats: By week 6 at 0.1 to 3.0 mg/kg, blood CD4+ and CD8+ T cells had expanded clonally.

The chain uses TRBV2 and TRBJ2-7; unclear D gene. This TCR derives from an adult with an advanced solid tumor such as melanoma, head and neck, liver or kidney cancer. Sequences were derived from CD4+ or CD8+ T cells sorted from blood, sampled in a trial of the OX40 agonist ivuxolimab. In DNA, the CDR3 is TGTGCCAGCAGTGATAGTGAAAACTACGAGCAGTACTTC. Protein sequence: CASSDSENYEQYF. Full variable domain (remainder filled in from reference TRBV2 and TRBJ2-7): EPEVTQTPSHQVTQMGQEVILRCVPISNHLYFYWYRQILGQKVEFLVSFYNNEISEKSEIFDDQFSVERPDGSNFTLKIRSTKLEDSAMYFCASSDSENYEQYFGPGTRLTVT.